These 15 T cell receptor beta chains came from one sample sequenced in a study of human T cells and chemical hapten exposure. Time point: patch test 3, about 24 weeks after DPC sensitization. Treatment of the sample: therapeutic diphenylcyclopropenone sensitization with weekly scalp DPC. From the RACE reads, TCRdb called clonotypes with MiXCR, one entry per CDR3 protein. The sample consists of 150,000 to 200,000 distinct CDR3 sequences, roughly 25% of them appearing once. The starting material was whole blood, obtained in connection with sensitization to the hapten diphenylcyclopropenone (DPC). The receptors were sampled from a woman aged 18-29 years with alopecia areata. Some clones in this sample may be carry-over from other donors' samples.

This clonotype has only a few counts. The V call is TRBV5-8, the J call TRBJ2-1; perhaps TRBD2 as D (5 bases). This CDR3 contains 15 residues. V was shortened by 0 bases and J by 2 bases, with 9 bases between the two germline ends. The V gene's germline CDR1 is SGHTS and CDR2 YDEGEE. CDR3 nucleotides: TGTGCCAGCAGCTTGGATGCGGGTACCTACAATGAGCAGTTCTTC. Its protein product is CASSLDAGTYNEQFF.

This clonotype was observed at least ten times. The chain joins TRBV2 to TRBJ2-7, with unresolved D. The CDR3 is made up of 10 amino acids. Germline assignment: CDR1 SNHLY and CDR2 FYNNEI. Trimming took 6 bases from V and 4 from J, leaving 4 bases between them. The CDR3 here is CASRPYEQYF. Written as DNA, the CDR3 is TGTGCCAGCAGGCCGTACGAGCAGTACTTC.

This clonotype was counted only a few times. The gene calls are TRBV9 and TRBJ2-3; 10 bases fit TRBD1. Germline CDR1 SGDLS, CDR2 YYNGEE. The V segment lost 4 bases and the J segment 7 bases; nucleotides outside the gene matches: 12. The CDR3 has 16 amino acids. The CDR3 here is CASSTWDRGLFNTQYF. The CDR3 nucleotides read TGTGCCAGCAGCACGTGGGACAGGGGCTTATTTAATACGCAGTATTTT.

V is TRBV29-1 and J is TRBJ1-2; a possible D gene is TRBD1 (6 bases). Germline CDR1 reads SQVTM; CDR2 reads ANQGSEA. Trimming stripped 4 bases from V and 0 bases from J, with 12 bases between. The CDR3 has 14 residues. The CDR3 coding sequence is TGCAGCGTTGGAGAAAGGGGGGCTAACTATGGCTACACCTTC. It encodes CSVGERGANYGYTF.

This clonotype was counted between two and nine times. The chain is built from TRBV10-3 and TRBJ2-7, with D possibly being TRBD2 (6 bases). The CDR3 contains 14 residues. Germline-derived CDR1 and CDR2 are ENHRY and SYGVKD. V was shortened by 6 bases and J by 8 bases, with 20 bases between the two germline ends. The CDR3 region is CAISRRDSSDQQYF. CDR3 DNA: TGTGCCATCAGCCGCCGGGACTCAAGTGACCAGCAGTACTTC.

The genes are TRBV6-2 or TRBV6-3 and TRBJ1-2, with D hard to call. The V gene lost 5 bases and the J gene lost 8 bases, with 21 bases spanning the gap. This CDR3 has 15 residues. From germline, CDR1 is MNHEY and CDR2 SVGEGT. Written as DNA, the CDR3 is TGTGCCAGCAGTCTTCGCTTCTGGTCTGGGCGAGGCTACACCTTC. Translation: CASSLRFWSGRGYTF.

The chain carries TRBV11-1 and TRBJ2-2; TRBD2 might be the D (6 bases). V dropped 1 base and J dropped 6 bases, with 6 bases sitting between them. Germline V gene data show CDR1 as SGHAT and CDR2 as FQDESV (reference sequence). This CDR3 region has 13 residues. CDR3 residues: CASSLGLAGELFF. As DNA, the CDR3 is TGTGCCAGCAGCTTAGGACTAGCCGGGGAGCTGTTTTTT.

V is TRBV9 and J is TRBJ2-1, with D perhaps TRBD2 (6 bases). Per germline, CDR1 SGDLS and CDR2 YYNGEE. The germline V and J ends were trimmed by 4 bases and 2 bases, with 13 bases remaining between them. There are 15 residues in the CDR3. The CDR3: CASSLETSTYNEQFF. In nucleotides, the CDR3 is TGTGCCAGCAGCTTGGAGACTAGTACCTACAATGAGCAGTTCTTC.

The chain is built from TRBV20-1 and TRBJ1-6; D is perhaps TRBD1 (6 bases). CDR1 is DFQATT and CDR2 is SNEGSKA in the germline V gene (reference sequence). This CDR3 is built from 14 residues. V was clipped by 6 bases and J by 7 bases, with 16 bases between them. This CDR3 is CSARRGAVNSPLHF. CDR3 sequence (DNA): TGCAGTGCCCGGCGGGGGGCGGTCAATTCACCCCTCCACTTT.

This clonotype was seen more than once but under ten times. This chain connects TRBV29-1 to TRBJ2-3; D is unresolved. The V end lost 3 bases, the J end lost 8 bases, and 15 bases lay between the germline ends. The germline V gene encodes CDR1 SQVTM and CDR2 ANQGSEA. The CDR3 is 13 residues long. CDR3 protein: CSVDRRIGGTQYF. CDR3 DNA: TGCAGCGTTGACAGACGTATAGGCGGTACGCAGTATTTT.

J is TRBJ1-1 and V is TRBV7-8; 7 bases map to TRBD1. The CDR3 contains 16 residues. Trimming removed 3 bases from V and 1 base from J; junction bases left unmatched: 8. From germline, CDR1 is SGHVS and CDR2 FQNEAQ. CDR3 protein: CASSFGYRGANTEAFF. CDR3 nucleotide sequence: TGTGCCAGCAGCTTCGGATACAGGGGTGCGAACACTGAAGCTTTCTTT.

This clonotype was seen ten or more times. The chain recombines TRBV25-1 with TRBJ1-2; D uncertain. Germline CDR1 reads MGHDK; CDR2 reads SYGVNS. Trimming stripped 4 bases from V and 7 bases from J, with 10 bases between. This CDR3 is built from 12 residues. The CDR3, as DNA: TGTGCCAGCAGTGCATCTTTTTTTGGCTACACCTTC. This codes for CASSASFFGYTF.

V and J are TRBV4-1 and TRBJ1-1, with no clear D. Trimming removed 3 bases at V and 0 bases at J, with 23 bases between. This CDR3 is 19 amino acids long. Germline assignment: CDR1 MGHRA and CDR2 YSYEKL. CDR3 DNA: TGCGCCAGCAGCCAGGATAATCCCCCGATTATTATTCTGAACACTGAAGCTTTCTTT. Translation: CASSQDNPPIIILNTEAFF.

This clonotype was counted a few times. The V and J genes are TRBV10-3 and TRBJ2-7; no clear D. In germline, CDR1 is ENHRY, CDR2 SYGVKD. The CDR3 loop spans 14 amino acids. Trimming removed 7 bases at V and 0 bases at J, with 13 bases between. Here the CDR3 reads CAIKSRYDSYEQYF. The CDR3 bases are TGTGCCATCAAATCCAGGTACGACTCCTACGAGCAGTACTTC.

J is TRBJ2-2 and V is TRBV20-1; D may be TRBD2 (6 bases). The CDR3 sequence is 13 residues long. Trimming left V 3 bases short and J 9 bases short, with 14 bases between. CDR1 DFQATT and CDR2 SNEGSKA come from the germline V gene (reference sequence). The CDR3 loop is CSASRAGSRELFF. CDR3 in DNA: TGCAGTGCTAGTAGGGCCGGGAGCCGGGAGCTGTTTTTT.